This passage covers 27 T cell receptor beta chains from one sample sequenced in a study of blood T cell repertoires in COVID-19. Only in-frame clones appear in the TCRdb table, and some are missing; sequencing was by immunoSEQ multiplex PCR. In the table there are approximately 300,000 clones, around 89% of which are singletons. The sequencing sample was made of peripheral blood. These receptors were collected from a man in his thirties or forties with acute or convalescent COVID-19.

In nucleotides, the CDR3 is TGTGCCAGCAGTTTGAGGGGGCGCAACAAAGCTTTCTTT. This sequence encodes CASSLRGRNKAFF. This chain uses TRBV28 with TRBJ1-1, with TRBD1 matching 7 bases. Per germline, CDR1 MDHEN and CDR2 SYDVKM. The length of the CDR3 is 13 residues. J lost 9 bases, V lost 3 bases, and 7 bases had no gene match.

The J gene is TRBJ1-4, the V gene TRBV30, with a possible D match to TRBD1 (5 bases). Trimming took 5 bases from V and 7 from J, leaving 14 bases between them. Looked up from germline, CDR1 is GTSNPN and CDR2 is SVGIG (reference sequence). This CDR3 has 13 residues. The CDR3 region is CAWGQGFLEKLFF. In DNA form, the CDR3 reads TGTGCCTGGGGTCAGGGATTTCTTGAAAAACTGTTTTTT.

This clone was counted once. The chain couples TRBV3-1 (or the pseudogene TRBV3-2) to TRBJ2-5; the D gene is possibly TRBD2 (5 bases). Germline V gives CDR1 LGHDT, CDR2 YNNKEL (reference sequence). V was cut by 4 bases and J by 5 bases, with 14 bases left in between. The CDR3 covers 14 residues. CDR3 nucleotide sequence: TGTGCCAGCAGCCGTGAAAGAGGGCCGGAGACCCAGTACTTC. This gives the protein CASSRERGPETQYF.

This clone was counted a few times. The J gene is TRBJ1-2, the V gene TRBV29-1; D possibly corresponds to TRBD1 (5 bases). The CDR3 loop spans 13 amino acids. Trimming shortened V by 5 bases and J by 4 bases, and 14 bases separated the two germline ends. Germline V gene sequence: CDR1 SQVTM, CDR2 ANQGSEA. CDR3 region: CSVHDRTSYGYTF. CDR3 nucleotide sequence: TGCAGCGTTCACGACAGAACATCCTATGGCTACACCTTC.

The chain uses TRBV5-1 and TRBJ1-6, with TRBD1 matching over 9 bases. The CDR3 covers 15 residues. V was pared by 6 bases and J by 5 bases, with 6 bases of the junction left unmatched. Germline values: CDR1 SGHRS, CDR2 YFSETQ. The CDR3 reads CASNPGQGDNSPLHF. Here the CDR3 DNA reads TGCGCCAGCAACCCGGGACAGGGAGATAATTCACCCCTCCACTTT.

V gene TRBV6-5 combines with J gene TRBJ2-7; TRBD2 agrees at 8 bases. The junction had 8 bases not matched to a gene; V was cut back by 7 bases and J by 3 bases. The CDR3 spans 14 residues. Looked up from germline, CDR1 is MNHEY and CDR2 is SVGAGI. CDR3 sequence reads: CASTNSGKVYEQYF. The CDR3 nucleotides read TGTGCCAGCACCAATAGCGGGAAAGTCTACGAGCAGTACTTC.

CDR3 amino acids: CASSPPGRANSPLHF. Here the CDR3 DNA reads TGTGCCAGCTCACCACCGGGCAGGGCTAATTCACCCCTCCACTTT. J is TRBJ1-6 and V is TRBV18; tentative D call: TRBD1 (5 bases). This CDR3 contains 15 residues. Trimming cost V 0 bases and J 6 bases, with 9 bases left between them. Germline CDR1 reads KGHSH; CDR2 reads LQKENI.

The chain is built from TRBV13 and TRBJ1-2; maybe TRBD1 (6 bases). CDR1 and CDR2 (germline): PRHDT, FYEKMQ (reference sequence). There are 13 residues in the CDR3. With 6 bases removed from V and 4 bases from J, the gap between germline ends came to 12 bases. In DNA, the CDR3 is TGTGCCAGCAGTTATACAGGGCCCTATGGCTACACCTTC. Residues: CASSYTGPYGYTF.

The rearrangement joins TRBV10-3 to TRBJ2-7; 13 bases line up with TRBD2. The germline gives CDR1 ENHRY, CDR2 SYGVKD. This CDR3 comprises 15 residues. V lost 6 bases, J lost 2 bases, and 4 bases stayed unmatched. CDR3 sequence (DNA): TGTGCCATCAGCCAACTAGCGGGAGGGACCTACGAGCAGTACTTC. Translated: CAISQLAGGTYEQYF.

This clone was detected only a few times. The V call is TRBV9, the J call TRBJ1-6; TRBD1 matches at 10 bases. The CDR3 runs 14 residues. Germline V gene sequence: CDR1 SGDLS, CDR2 YYNGEE. With V trimmed by 4 bases and J by 10 bases, 5 bases remained unmatched. The CDR3 region has the DNA TGTGCCAGCAGCCTCCGGGACAGGGGCTCACCCCTCCACTTT. It encodes CASSLRDRGSPLHF.

The rearrangement joins TRBV5-6 to TRBJ1-6; 11 nucleotides match TRBD1. The CDR3 runs 14 residues. The V and J ends lost 5 bases and 10 bases, in that order; junction bases with no gene match: 5. Germline V lookup: CDR1 SGHDT, CDR2 YYEEEE. CDR3: CASRDRDRGSPLHF. The CDR3 nucleotides are TGTGCCAGCAGGGACCGGGACAGGGGGTCACCCCTCCACTTT. Drawing the rest from reference TRBV5-6 and TRBJ1-6, the complete variable domain is DAGVTQSPTHLIKTRGQQVTLRCSPKSGHDTVSWYQQALGQGPQFIFQYYEEEERQRGNFPDRFSGHQFPNYSSELNVNALLLGDSALYLCASRDRDRGSPLHFGNGTRLTVT.

The rearrangement links TRBV25-1 to TRBJ1-1; a possible D gene is TRBD1 (6 bases). The CDR3 sequence is 12 residues long. Germline CDR1 MGHDK, CDR2 SYGVNS. The ends were cut back, 6 bases at V and 8 bases at J, with 13 bases in the middle. The CDR3 protein is CASSRGRAEAFF. As DNA, the CDR3 is TGTGCCAGCAGCAGGGGACGAGCAGAAGCTTTCTTT.

This CDR3 is CASSNEGRQETQYF. As DNA, the CDR3 is TGTGCCAGCTCCAACGAGGGCAGGCAAGAGACCCAGTACTTC. The chain employs TRBV27 and TRBJ2-5, with TRBD2 as a possible D gene (5 bases). The CDR3 spans 14 residues. Germline V gives CDR1 MNHEY, CDR2 SMNVEV (reference sequence). V lost 8 bases and J 2 bases, leaving 15 bases between the germline ends.

Remarks on this clone: A junction boundary mismatches the germline segment, possibly from a read error. The chain is built from TRBV18 and TRBJ1-1; 7 bases line up with TRBD1. The CDR3 contains 18 residues. Germline V lookup: CDR1 KGHSH, CDR2 LQKENI. CDR3 protein: CASSPTGTARLLNTEAFF. As DNA, the CDR3 is TGTGCCAGCTCACCTACCGGGACAGCTCGCCTACTGAACACTGAGGCTTTCTTT.

V and J are TRBV7-8 and TRBJ2-6; D gene unclear. With 4 bases removed from V and 4 bases from J, the gap between germline ends came to 11 bases. The CDR3 sequence is 15 residues long. From germline, CDR1 is SGHVS and CDR2 FQNEAQ. The CDR3 DNA reads TGTGCCAGCAGCTCGCTATATCTCGGGGCCAACGTCCTGACTTTC. This translates into CASSSLYLGANVLTF.

The chain joins TRBV5-1 to TRBJ2-3; 12 bases line up with TRBD2. Germline V gene data show CDR1 as SGHRS and CDR2 as YFSETQ. The CDR3 sequence is 16 residues long. V lost 0 bases, J lost 2 bases, and 1 base stayed unmatched. CDR3 sequence (DNA): TGCGCCAGCAGCTTGGGGACTAGCGGGGCCACAGATACGCAGTATTTT. This encodes CASSLGTSGATDTQYF.

The chain has TRBV5-3 and TRBJ1-5, with 7 bases lining up with TRBD1. TRBV5-3 is an open reading frame whose function is uncertain. The CDR3 has 14 amino acids. V trimming: 9 bases; J trimming: 3 bases; junction bases outside the gene matches: 9. Written as DNA, the CDR3 is TGTGCCAAAACTACCGGGACAGACAATCAGCCCCAGCATTTT. Protein: CAKTTGTDNQPQHF.

The chain is built from TRBV28 and TRBJ2-1; D not certain. Germline V gene lookup returns CDR1 MDHEN and CDR2 SYDVKM. The CDR3 sequence is 13 residues long. The germline V and J ends were trimmed by 5 bases and 8 bases, with 13 bases remaining between them. In nucleotides, the CDR3 is TGTGCCAGCAGTCGCCCCCGCCGAGATGAGCAGTTCTTC. Translating it yields CASSRPRRDEQFF.

The chain links TRBV10-3 to TRBJ1-6; D unclear. The CDR3 length is 13 residues. Trimming shortened V by 6 bases and J by 7 bases, and 10 bases separated the two germline ends. From germline, CDR1 is ENHRY and CDR2 SYGVKD. CDR3 nucleotides: TGTGCCATCAGGTCAGAATTGAATTCACCCCTCCACTTT. This sequence encodes CAIRSELNSPLHF.

The rearrangement joins TRBV2 to TRBJ2-7; TRBD1 aligns across 8 bases. CDR3 length equals 17 residues. The V gene end was trimmed by 6 bases and the J gene end by 0 bases; junction bases not matched to a gene: 13. Per germline, CDR1 SNHLY and CDR2 FYNNEI. The CDR3 spells CASSFSGTGPLSYEQYF. CDR3 bases: TGTGCCAGCAGCTTCTCCGGGACAGGTCCCCTCTCCTACGAGCAGTACTTC. Using reference TRBV2 and TRBJ2-7 for the parts outside the CDR3, the full variable domain is EPEVTQTPSHQVTQMGQEVILRCVPISNHLYFYWYRQILGQKVEFLVSFYNNEISEKSEIFDDQFSVERPDGSNFTLKIRSTKLEDSAMYFCASSFSGTGPLSYEQYFGPGTRLTVT.

The chain is built from TRBV28 and TRBJ2-3, with 8 bases fitting TRBD1. Germline CDR1 and CDR2: MDHEN and SYDVKM. V dropped 10 bases and J dropped 1; count of bases not matched to a gene: 4. This CDR3 is built from 13 residues. The CDR3 DNA reads TGTGCCACCAACAGGGGGGGCACAGATACGCAGTATTTT. As protein: CATNRGGTDTQYF. Based on the CDR3 plus reference TRBV28 and TRBJ2-3, the full variable domain is DVKVTQSSRYLVKRTGEKVFLECVQDMDHENMFWYRQDPGLGLRLIYFSYDVKMKEKGDIPEGYSVSREKKERFSLILESASTNQTSMYLCATNRGGTDTQYFGPGTRLTVL.

This chain links TRBV13 with TRBJ1-1; 7 nucleotides agree with TRBD1. The length of the CDR3 is 13 residues. The V segment lost 1 base and the J segment 4 bases; nucleotides outside the gene matches: 0. Germline CDR1 is PRHDT and CDR2 is FYEKMQ (reference sequence). The CDR3 sequence: CASSLAGGTEAFF. CDR3 DNA: TGTGCCAGCAGCTTAGCAGGGGGCACTGAAGCTTTCTTT.

This clone has a single count. The chain links TRBV29-1 to TRBJ1-1; tentative D call: TRBD1 (6 bases). Between the trimmed V and J ends, which lost 2 bases and 1 base, there was a span of 17 bases. CDR1 SQVTM and CDR2 ANQGSEA come from the germline V gene. The CDR3 runs 16 residues. The CDR3 nucleotides are TGCAGCGTTGAATTGGGTTGGGGGACACGGAACACTGAAGCTTTCTTT. Its protein is CSVELGWGTRNTEAFF.

This chain uses TRBV23-1 with TRBJ2-7; TRBD2 agrees at 13 bases. TRBV23-1 is classed as an ORF, of uncertain function. Unmatched junction bases numbered 11, after V lost 1 base and J lost 8 bases. This CDR3 region has 17 residues. DNA for the CDR3: TGCGCCAGCAGTCAATTGAGGACTAGCGGGGGATCTACGAAGCAGTACTTC. This sequence encodes CASSQLRTSGGSTKQYF.

The rearrangement uses TRBV28 and TRBJ2-2, with 8 positions matching TRBD1. Per the germline V gene, CDR1 is MDHEN and CDR2 is SYDVKM. This CDR3 comprises 16 residues. The V segment lost 6 bases and the J segment 4 bases; nucleotides outside the gene matches: 10. CDR3 amino acids: CASSRSRTGTTGELFF. In DNA form, the CDR3 reads TGTGCCAGCAGCCGGAGTAGGACAGGGACCACCGGGGAGCTGTTTTTT.

This sequence joins TRBV5-1 and TRBJ1-2; D might be TRBD1 (5 bases). V lost 4 bases and J 4 bases, leaving 14 bases between the germline ends. Germline loops: CDR1 SGHRS, CDR2 YFSETQ. CDR3 length: 14 amino acids. The CDR3 region has the DNA TGCGCCAGCAGCGAGGAGGGGCAGGTCTATGGCTACACCTTC. Translated: CASSEEGQVYGYTF.

CDR3 in amino acids: CASRVGQGIYGYTF. CDR3 nucleotides: TGTGCCAGCAGGGTGGGACAGGGAATTTATGGCTACACCTTC. The rearrangement uses TRBV6-5 and TRBJ1-2; 9 bases are a match to TRBD1. CDR3 length: 14 amino acids. Per germline, CDR1 MNHEY and CDR2 SVGAGI. The ends lost 6 bases at V and 5 bases at J; junction bases unmatched: 7.